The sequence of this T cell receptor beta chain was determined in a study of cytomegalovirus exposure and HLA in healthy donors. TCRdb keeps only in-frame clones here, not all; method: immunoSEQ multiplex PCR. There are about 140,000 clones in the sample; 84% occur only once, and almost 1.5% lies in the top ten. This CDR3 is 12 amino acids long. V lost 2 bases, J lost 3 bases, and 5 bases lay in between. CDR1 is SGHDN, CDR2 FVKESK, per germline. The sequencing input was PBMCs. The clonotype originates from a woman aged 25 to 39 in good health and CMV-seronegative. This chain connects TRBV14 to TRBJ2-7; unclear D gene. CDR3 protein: CASSQNSYEQYF. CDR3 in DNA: TGTGCCAGCAGCCAAAACAGCTACGAGCAGTACTTC. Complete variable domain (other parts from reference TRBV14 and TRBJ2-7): EAGVTQFPSHSVIEKGQTVTLRCDPISGHDNLYWYRRVMGKEIKFLLHFVKESKQDESGMPNNRFLAERTGGTYSTLKVQPAELEDSGVYFCASSQNSYEQYFGPGTRLTVT.